This T cell receptor (beta chain) came from a study of blood T cell repertoires in COVID-19. Study overall: Samples taken during acute and convalescent COVID-19 were collected in the United States, Italy and Spain. T cells, B-cell-depleted T cells, or PBMCs supplied cDNA or gDNA.

The authors' processing: Reference gene primers were amplified, and this amplification served to estimate nucleated cell counts. Method: immunoSEQ multiplex PCR; TCRdb's copy keeps in-frame clones and lacks some. V, J and clone size were drawn from that table, and D and trimming were deduced from the DNA. The sample yields some 80,000 clones, around 84% seen once. Seattle's enrolled individuals joined amid active infection and were then monitored longitudinally. Germline V gene data show CDR1 as SGHAT and CDR2 as FQNNGV. This CDR3 is built from 13 residues. Losses at the gene ends were 4 bases for V and 6 bases for J; bases not matched to a gene: 3.

The source is a man aged 60 to 69 with COVID-19, enrolled during active disease. The genes are TRBV11-2 and TRBJ1-5, with 7 positions matching TRBD1. The sample taken for sequencing was peripheral blood. This CDR3 reads CASSSTGPQPQHF. The CDR3 DNA reads as TGTGCCAGCAGCTCGACAGGGCCTCAGCCCCAGCATTTT.